This T cell receptor (beta chain) was sequenced in a study of PD-1 blockade in classical Hodgkin lymphoma. Time point: newly diagnosed, previously untreated cHL patient sample. The V end was cut by 0 bases, the J end by 4 bases, with 9 bases between. Germline assignment: CDR1 KGHSH and CDR2 LQKENI. The CDR3 is 14 residues long. Assay used: immunoSEQ multiplex PCR; TCRdb lists only in-frame clones, some missing. The table includes about 46,000 clones, just over 90% detected once. This TCR came from a human donor with classical Hodgkin lymphoma. The sample taken for sequencing was peripheral blood mononuclear cells (PBMCs). The chain has TRBV18 and TRBJ2-5, with D tentatively TRBD1 (5 bases). CDR3 in DNA: TGTGCCAGCTCACCACCGTCACAGGCAGAGACCCAGTACTTC. Its translation: CASSPPSQAETQYF.